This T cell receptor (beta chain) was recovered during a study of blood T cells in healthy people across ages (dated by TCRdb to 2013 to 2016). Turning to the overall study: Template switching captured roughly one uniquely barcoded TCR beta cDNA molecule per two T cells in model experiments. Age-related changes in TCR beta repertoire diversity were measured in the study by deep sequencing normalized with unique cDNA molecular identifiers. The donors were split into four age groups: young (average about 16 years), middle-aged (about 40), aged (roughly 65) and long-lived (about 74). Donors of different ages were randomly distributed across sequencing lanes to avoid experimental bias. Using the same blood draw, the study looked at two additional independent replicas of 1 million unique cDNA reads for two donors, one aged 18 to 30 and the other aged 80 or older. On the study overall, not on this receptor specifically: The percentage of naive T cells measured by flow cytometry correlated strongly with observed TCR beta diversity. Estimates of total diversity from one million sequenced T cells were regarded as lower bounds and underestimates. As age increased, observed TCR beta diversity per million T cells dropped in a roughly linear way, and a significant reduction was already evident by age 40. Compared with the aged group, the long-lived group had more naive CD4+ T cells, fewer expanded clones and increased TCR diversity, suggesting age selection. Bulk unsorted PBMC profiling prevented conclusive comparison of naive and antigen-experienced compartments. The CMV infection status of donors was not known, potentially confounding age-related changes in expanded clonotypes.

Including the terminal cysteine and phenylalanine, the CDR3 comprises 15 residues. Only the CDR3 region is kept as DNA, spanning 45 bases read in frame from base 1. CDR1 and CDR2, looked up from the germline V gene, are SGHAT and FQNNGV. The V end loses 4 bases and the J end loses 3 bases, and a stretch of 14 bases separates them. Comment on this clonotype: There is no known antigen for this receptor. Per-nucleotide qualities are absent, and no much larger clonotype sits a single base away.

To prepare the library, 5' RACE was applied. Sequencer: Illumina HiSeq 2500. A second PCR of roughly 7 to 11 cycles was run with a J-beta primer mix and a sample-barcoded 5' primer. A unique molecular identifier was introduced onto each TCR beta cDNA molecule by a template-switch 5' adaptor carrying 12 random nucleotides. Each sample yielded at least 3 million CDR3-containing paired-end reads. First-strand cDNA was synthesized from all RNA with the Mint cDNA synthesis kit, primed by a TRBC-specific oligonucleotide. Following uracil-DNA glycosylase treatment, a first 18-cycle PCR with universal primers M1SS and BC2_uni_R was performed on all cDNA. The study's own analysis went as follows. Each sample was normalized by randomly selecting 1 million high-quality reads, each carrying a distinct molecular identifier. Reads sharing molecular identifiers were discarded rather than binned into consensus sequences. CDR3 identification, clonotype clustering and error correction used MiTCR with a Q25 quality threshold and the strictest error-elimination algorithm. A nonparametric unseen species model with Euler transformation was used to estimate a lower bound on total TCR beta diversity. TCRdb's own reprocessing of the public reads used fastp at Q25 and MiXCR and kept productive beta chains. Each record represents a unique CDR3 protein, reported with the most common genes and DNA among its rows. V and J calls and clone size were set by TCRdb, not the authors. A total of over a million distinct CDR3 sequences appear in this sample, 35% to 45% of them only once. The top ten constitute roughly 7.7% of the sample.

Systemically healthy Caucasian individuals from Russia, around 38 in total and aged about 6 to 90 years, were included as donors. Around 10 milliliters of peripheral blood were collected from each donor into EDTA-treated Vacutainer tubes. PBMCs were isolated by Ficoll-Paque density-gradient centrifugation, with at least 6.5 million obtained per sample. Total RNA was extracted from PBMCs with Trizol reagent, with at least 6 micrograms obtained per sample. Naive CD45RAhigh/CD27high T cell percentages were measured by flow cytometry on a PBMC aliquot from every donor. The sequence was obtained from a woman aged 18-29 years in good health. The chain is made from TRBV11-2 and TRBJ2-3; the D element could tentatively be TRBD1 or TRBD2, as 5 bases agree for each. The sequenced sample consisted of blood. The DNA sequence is TGTGCCAGCAGCTCTGTCACAGGAGGAACAGATACGCAGTATTTT. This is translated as CASSSVTGGTDTQYF. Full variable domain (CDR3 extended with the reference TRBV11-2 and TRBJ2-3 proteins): EAGVAQSPRYKIIEKRQSVAFWCNPISGHATLYWYQQILGQGPKLLIQFQNNGVVDDSQLPKDRFSAERLKGVDSTLKIQPAKLEDSAVYLCASSSVTGGTDTQYFGPGTRLTVL.